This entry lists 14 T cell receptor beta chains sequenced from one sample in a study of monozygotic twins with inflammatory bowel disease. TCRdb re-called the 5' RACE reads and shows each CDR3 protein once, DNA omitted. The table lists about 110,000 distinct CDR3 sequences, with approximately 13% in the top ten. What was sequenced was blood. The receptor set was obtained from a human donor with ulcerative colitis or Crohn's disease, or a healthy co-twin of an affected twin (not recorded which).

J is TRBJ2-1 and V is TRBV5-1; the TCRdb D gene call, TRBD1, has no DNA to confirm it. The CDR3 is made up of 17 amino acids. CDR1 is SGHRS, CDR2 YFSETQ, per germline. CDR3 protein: CASSIDPGTGESNEQFF. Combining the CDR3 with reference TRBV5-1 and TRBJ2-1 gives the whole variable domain KAGVTQTPRYLIKTRGQQVTLSCSPISGHRSVSWYQQTPGQGLQFLFEYFSETQRNKGNFPGRFSGRQFSNSRSEMNVSTLELGDSALYLCASSIDPGTGESNEQFFGPGTRLTVL.

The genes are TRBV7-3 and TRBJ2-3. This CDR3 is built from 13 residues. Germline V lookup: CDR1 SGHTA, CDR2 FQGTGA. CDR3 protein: CASSLNAADTQYF.

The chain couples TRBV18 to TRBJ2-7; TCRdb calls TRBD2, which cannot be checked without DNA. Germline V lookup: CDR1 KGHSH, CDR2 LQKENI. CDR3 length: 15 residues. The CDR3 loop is CASSPPGLALYEQYF.

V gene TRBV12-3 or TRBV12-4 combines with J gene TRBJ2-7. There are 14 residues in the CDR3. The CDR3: CASSLAGVGYEQYF.

CDR3 protein: CASSFQGLEMNTEAFF. The chain carries TRBV5-4 and TRBJ1-1; no DNA is available, so the TRBD1 call from TCRdb remains unchecked. This CDR3 spans 16 amino acids. Germline V gives CDR1 SGHNT, CDR2 YYREEE (reference sequence).

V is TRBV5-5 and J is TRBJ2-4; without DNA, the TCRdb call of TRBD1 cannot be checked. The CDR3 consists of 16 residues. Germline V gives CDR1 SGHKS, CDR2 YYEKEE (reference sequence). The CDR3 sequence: CASSLAQGATKNMQYF.

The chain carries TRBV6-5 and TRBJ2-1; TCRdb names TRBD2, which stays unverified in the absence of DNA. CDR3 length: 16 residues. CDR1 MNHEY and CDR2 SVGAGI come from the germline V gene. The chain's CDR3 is CASSYSGLAGRNEQFF.

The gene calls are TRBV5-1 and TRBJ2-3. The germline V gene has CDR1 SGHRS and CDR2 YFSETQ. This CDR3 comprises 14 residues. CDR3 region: CASSWDRSTDTQYF. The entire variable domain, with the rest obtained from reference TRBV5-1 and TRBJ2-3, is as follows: KAGVTQTPRYLIKTRGQQVTLSCSPISGHRSVSWYQQTPGQGLQFLFEYFSETQRNKGNFPGRFSGRQFSNSRSEMNVSTLELGDSALYLCASSWDRSTDTQYFGPGTRLTVL.

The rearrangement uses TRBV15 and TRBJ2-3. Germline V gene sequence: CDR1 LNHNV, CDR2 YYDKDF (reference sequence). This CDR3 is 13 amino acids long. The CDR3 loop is CATSRGLTDTQYF. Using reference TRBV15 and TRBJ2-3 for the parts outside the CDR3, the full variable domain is DAMVIQNPRYQVTQFGKPVTLSCSQTLNHNVMYWYQQKSSQAPKLLFHYYDKDFNNEADTPDNFQSRRPNTSFCFLDIRSPGLGDTAMYLCATSRGLTDTQYFGPGTRLTVL.

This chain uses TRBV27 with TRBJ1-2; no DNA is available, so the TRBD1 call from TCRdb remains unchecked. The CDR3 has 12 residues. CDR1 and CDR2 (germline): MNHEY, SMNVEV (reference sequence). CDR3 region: CASRDRANGYTF.

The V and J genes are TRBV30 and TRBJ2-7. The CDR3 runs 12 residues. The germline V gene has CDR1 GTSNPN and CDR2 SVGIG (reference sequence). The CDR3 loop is CAWSDLSYEQYF.

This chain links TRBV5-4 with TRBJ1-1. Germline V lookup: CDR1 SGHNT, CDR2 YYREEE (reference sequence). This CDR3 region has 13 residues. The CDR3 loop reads CASSLSEEGNAFF.

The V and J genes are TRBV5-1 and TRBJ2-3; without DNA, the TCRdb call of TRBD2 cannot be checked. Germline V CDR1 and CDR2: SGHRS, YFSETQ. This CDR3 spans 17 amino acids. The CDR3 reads CASSVRTSGGSTDTQYF.

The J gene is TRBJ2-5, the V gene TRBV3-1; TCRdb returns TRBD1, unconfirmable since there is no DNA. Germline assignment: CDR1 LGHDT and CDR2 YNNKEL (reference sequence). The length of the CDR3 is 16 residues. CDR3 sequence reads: CASSQVRQVADGTQYF.